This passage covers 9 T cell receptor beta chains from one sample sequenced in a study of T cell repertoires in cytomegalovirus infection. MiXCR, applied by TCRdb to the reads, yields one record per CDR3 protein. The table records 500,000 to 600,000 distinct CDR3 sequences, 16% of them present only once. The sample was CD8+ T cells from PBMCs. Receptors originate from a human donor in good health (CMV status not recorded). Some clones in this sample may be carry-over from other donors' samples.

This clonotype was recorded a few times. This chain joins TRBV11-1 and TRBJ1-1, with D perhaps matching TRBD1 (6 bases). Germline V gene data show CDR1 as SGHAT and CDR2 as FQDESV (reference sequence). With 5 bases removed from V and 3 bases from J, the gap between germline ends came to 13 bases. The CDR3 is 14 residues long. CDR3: CASSPRGADTEAFF. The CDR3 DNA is TGTGCCAGCAGCCCCAGGGGAGCGGACACTGAAGCTTTCTTT.

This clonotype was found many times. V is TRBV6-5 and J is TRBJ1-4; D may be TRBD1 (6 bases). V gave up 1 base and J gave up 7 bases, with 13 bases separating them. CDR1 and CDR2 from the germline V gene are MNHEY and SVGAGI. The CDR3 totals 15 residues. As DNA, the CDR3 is TGTGCCAGCAGTTACTTACAGGGACCCGGTGAAAAACTGTTTTTT. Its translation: CASSYLQGPGEKLFF.

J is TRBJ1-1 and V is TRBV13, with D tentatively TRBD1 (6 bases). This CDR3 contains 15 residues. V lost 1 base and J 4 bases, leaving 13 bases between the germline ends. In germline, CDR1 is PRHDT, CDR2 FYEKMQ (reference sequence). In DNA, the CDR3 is TGTGCCAGCAGCTTAGATGCCAGGGGAGCCACTGAAGCTTTCTTT. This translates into CASSLDARGATEAFF.

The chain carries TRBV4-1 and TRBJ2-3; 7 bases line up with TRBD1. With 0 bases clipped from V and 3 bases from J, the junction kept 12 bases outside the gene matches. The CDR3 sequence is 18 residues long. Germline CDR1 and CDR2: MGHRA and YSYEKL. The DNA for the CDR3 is TGCGCCAGCAGCCAAGAAAAGGGAGACAGGGTCCTTACAGATACGCAGTATTTT. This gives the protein CASSQEKGDRVLTDTQYF.

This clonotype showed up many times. The CDR3 here is CAISHDTGHEQFF. The CDR3 region has the DNA TGTGCCATCAGCCACGATACAGGCCATGAGCAGTTCTTC. The chain has TRBV10-3 and TRBJ2-1; TRBD1 might be the D (5 bases). Germline V gene lookup returns CDR1 ENHRY and CDR2 SYGVKD. The CDR3 has 13 residues. Trimming took off 6 bases at V and 8 bases at J, with 14 bases between the two ends.

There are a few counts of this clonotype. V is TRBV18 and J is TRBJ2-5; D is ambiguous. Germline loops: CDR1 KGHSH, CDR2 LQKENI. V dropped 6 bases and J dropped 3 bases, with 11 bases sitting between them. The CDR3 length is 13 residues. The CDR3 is CASSATNEETQYF. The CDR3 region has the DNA TGTGCCAGCTCCGCTACAAACGAAGAGACCCAGTACTTC.

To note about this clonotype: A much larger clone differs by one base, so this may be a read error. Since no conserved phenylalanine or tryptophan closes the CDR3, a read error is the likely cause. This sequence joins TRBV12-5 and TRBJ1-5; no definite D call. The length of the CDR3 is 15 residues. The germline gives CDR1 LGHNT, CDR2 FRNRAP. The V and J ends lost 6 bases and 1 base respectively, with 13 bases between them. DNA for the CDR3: TGTGCTAGTGGAGTTGAGCACGCGAGCAATCAGCCCCAGCATCTT. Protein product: CASGVEHASNQPQHL.

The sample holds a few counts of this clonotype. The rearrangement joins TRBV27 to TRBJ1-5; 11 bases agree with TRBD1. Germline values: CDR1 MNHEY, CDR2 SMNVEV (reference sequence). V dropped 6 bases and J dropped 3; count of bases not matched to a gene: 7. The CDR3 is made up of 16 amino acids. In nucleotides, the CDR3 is TGTGCCAGCAGCAGGGACAGGGGGGGCTCCAATCAGCCCCAGCATTTT. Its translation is CASSRDRGGSNQPQHF.

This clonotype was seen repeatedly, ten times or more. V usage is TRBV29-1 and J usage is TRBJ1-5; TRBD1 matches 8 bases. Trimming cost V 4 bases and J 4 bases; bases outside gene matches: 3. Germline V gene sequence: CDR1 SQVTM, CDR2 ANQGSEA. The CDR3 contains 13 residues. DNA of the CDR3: TGCAGCGTTGGGGGGGACAGGAATCAGCCCCAGCATTTT. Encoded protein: CSVGGDRNQPQHF.